The source of this TCR beta chain is a study of T cell changes during pregnancy in multiple sclerosis. After removal of 5 bases from V and 5 bases from J, the junction contained 10 bases not matched to a gene. This CDR3 spans 14 amino acids. The V gene's germline CDR1 is GTSNPN and CDR2 SVGIG (reference sequence). Clones were read by immunoSEQ multiplex PCR, and TCRdb kept only the in-frame ones, dropping some. The repertoire holds about 43,000 clones, 85% to 90% seen once, with about 5.1% in the top ten. Sequencing was performed on peripheral blood, taken in the second trimester of pregnancy. The chain has TRBV30 and TRBJ2-7; TRBD1 matches at 9 bases. The receptor's source is a female donor in good health, enrolled as a control in a pregnancy study. This chain's CDR3 is CAWAKWDRAHEQYF. The CDR3 DNA reads TGTGCCTGGGCAAAGTGGGACAGGGCGCACGAGCAGTACTTC.